This T cell receptor (beta chain) was retrieved from a study of immune evolution from preneoplasia to lung adenocarcinoma. Whole-study context: HLA loss of heterozygosity: around 6.5% AIS, around 16% MIA, over 25% ADC, none AAH. Study outcomes and limitations: KRAS-mutant nodules had the highest T cell clonality. Later-stage lesions appeared to have more T cells, more diversity, less clonality.

Points on this clone: Its target is unknown. The same CDR3 also results from other DNA sequences found in this sample.

Between the mid-2010s and the late 2010s, patients underwent resection in Japan or China. The assay was immunoSEQ multiplex PCR, and TCRdb's table has in-frame clones only and misses some. The sample yields 4,500 to 6,000 clones, roughly four fifths seen once. The V and J ends lost 0 bases and 4 bases respectively, with 11 bases between them. Germline CDR1 SGHRS, CDR2 YFSETQ. The CDR3 runs to 15 residues. This sequence originates from a person between 50 and 69 years old with lung adenocarcinoma. The sample was FFPE minimally invasive lung adenocarcinoma tissue. The chain employs TRBV5-1 and TRBJ2-1, with D maybe TRBD1 (5 bases). This CDR3 is CASSLEGAGYNEQFF. CDR3 in DNA: TGCGCCAGCAGCTTGGAAGGGGCAGGGTACAATGAGCAGTTCTTC.